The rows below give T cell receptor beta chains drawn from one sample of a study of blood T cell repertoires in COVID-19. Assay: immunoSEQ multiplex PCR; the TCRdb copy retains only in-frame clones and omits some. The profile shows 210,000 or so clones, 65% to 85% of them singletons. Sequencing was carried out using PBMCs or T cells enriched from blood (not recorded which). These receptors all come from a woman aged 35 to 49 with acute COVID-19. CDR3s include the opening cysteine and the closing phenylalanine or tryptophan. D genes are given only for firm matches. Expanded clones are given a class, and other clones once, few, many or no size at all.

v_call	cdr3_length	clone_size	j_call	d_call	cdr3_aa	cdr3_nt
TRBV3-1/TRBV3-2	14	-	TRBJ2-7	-	CASSQAGRSYEQYF	TGTGCCAGCAGCCAAGCGGGTCGCTCCTACGAGCAGTACTTC
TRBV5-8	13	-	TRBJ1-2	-	CASSFAEYYGYTF	TGTGCCAGCAGCTTTGCGGAGTACTATGGCTACACCTTC
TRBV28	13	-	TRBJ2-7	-	CASGVTPTYEQYF	TGTGCCAGCGGCGTGACACCGACCTACGAGCAGTACTTC
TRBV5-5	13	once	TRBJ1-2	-	CASSLDGNYGYTF	TGTGCCAGCAGCTTAGACGGGAACTATGGCTACACCTTC
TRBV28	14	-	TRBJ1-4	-	CASSFRGNEGKLFF	TGTGCCAGCAGTTTCCGGGGTAATGAAGGGAAACTGTTTTTT
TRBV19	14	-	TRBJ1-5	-	CASEAGFSNQPQHF	TGTGCCAGCGAGGCGGGGTTCAGCAATCAGCCCCAGCATTTT
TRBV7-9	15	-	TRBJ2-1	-	CASSRASAGVNEQFF	TGTGCCAGCAGCCGCGCCTCCGCCGGGGTCAATGAGCAGTTCTTC
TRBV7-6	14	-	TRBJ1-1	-	CASSSPGSGTEAFF	TGTGCCAGCAGCTCCCCCGGTAGTGGCACTGAAGCTTTCTTT
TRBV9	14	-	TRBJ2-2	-	CASSVAQDTGELFF	TGTGCCAGCAGCGTGGCGCAGGACACCGGGGAGCTGTTTTTT
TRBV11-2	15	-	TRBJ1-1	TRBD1	CASSLPTGGYTEAFF	TGTGCCAGCAGCCTACCGACAGGGGGTTATACTGAAGCTTTCTTT
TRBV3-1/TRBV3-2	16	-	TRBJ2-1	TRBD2	CASSLAVGGDNNEQFF	TGTGCCAGCAGCCTAGCAGTCGGGGGGGATAATAATGAGCAGTTCTTC
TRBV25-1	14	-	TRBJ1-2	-	CASEGSQAGWGYTF	TGTGCCAGTGAAGGCTCTCAGGCGGGATGGGGCTACACCTTC
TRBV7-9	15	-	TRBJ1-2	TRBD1	CASSLWTGANYGYTF	TGTGCCAGCAGCCTATGGACAGGGGCAAACTATGGCTACACCTTC
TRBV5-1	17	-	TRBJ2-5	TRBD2	CASSLGASGRAGETQYF	TGCGCCAGCAGCTTGGGGGCTAGCGGGAGGGCCGGCGAGACCCAGTACTTC
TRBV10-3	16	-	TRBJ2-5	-	CAMRATGGRGAETQYF	TGTGCCATGCGGGCGACTGGCGGCAGGGGTGCGGAGACCCAGTACTTC
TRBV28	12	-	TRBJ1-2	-	CASGGPGDDYTF	TGTGCCAGCGGGGGACCAGGGGACGACTACACCTTC
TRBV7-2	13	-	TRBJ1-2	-	CASSLGALIAKTF	TGTGCCAGCAGCTTAGGAGCGTTAATTGCTAAAACCTTC
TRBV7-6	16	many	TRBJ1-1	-	CASSPQTGSMNTEAFF	TGTGCCAGCAGCCCTCAGACAGGTTCCATGAACACTGAAGCTTTCTTT
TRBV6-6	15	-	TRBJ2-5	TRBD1	CASSSPTGGRETQYF	TGTGCCAGCAGTTCACCGACAGGGGGTAGAGAGACCCAGTACTTC
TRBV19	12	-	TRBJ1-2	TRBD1	CASPDRRGGYTF	TGTGCCAGTCCGGACAGGAGGGGAGGCTACACCTTC
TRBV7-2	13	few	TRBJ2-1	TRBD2	CASSLRTSGEQFF	TGTGCCAGCAGCCTCAGGACTAGCGGCGAGCAGTTCTTC
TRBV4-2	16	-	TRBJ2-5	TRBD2	CASSQDGFAGGETQYF	TGTGCCAGCAGCCAAGATGGGTTTGCGGGGGGAGAGACCCAGTACTTC
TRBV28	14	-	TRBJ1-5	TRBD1	CASSLQGAGQPQHF	TGTGCCAGCAGTTTACAGGGGGCGGGTCAGCCCCAGCATTTT
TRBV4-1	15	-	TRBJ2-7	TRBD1	CASSQGSQGAGEQYF	TGCGCCAGCAGCCAAGGGTCACAGGGGGCGGGGGAGCAGTACTTC
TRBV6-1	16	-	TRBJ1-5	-	CASSEFVTDSNQPQHF	TGTGCCAGCAGTGAATTTGTGACAGATAGCAATCAGCCCCAGCATTTT
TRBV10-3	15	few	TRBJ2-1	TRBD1	CATEQRDRGPDEQFF	TGTGCCACCGAGCAAAGGGACAGGGGGCCTGATGAGCAGTTCTTC
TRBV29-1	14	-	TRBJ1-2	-	CSATLIKTRLGYTF	TGCAGCGCCACATTAATTAAAACTAGATTGGGCTACACCTTC
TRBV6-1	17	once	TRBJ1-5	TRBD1	CASSAGTGDVSNQPQHF	TGTGCCAGCAGTGCCGGGACAGGGGATGTGAGCAATCAGCCCCAGCATTTT
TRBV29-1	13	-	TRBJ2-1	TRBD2	CSVISGGAGEQFF	TGCAGCGTTATAAGCGGGGGGGCCGGTGAGCAGTTCTTC
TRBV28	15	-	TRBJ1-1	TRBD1	CASRGQGTRDGEAFF	TGTGCCTCAAGGGGGCAGGGGACGAGAGATGGTGAAGCTTTCTTT
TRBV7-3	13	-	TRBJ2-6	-	CASSSSGANVLTF	TGTGCCAGCAGCTCTTCTGGGGCCAACGTCCTGACTTTC
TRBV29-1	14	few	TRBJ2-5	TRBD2	CSVVGGGQGETQYF	TGCAGCGTGGTCGGGGGGGGCCAGGGAGAGACCCAGTACTTC
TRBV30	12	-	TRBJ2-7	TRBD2	CAWSAASGEQYF	TGTGCCTGGAGTGCGGCTAGCGGGGAGCAGTACTTC
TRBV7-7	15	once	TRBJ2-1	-	CASSPRDDAYNEQFF	TGTGCTAGCAGCCCTCGGGATGACGCCTACAATGAGCAGTTCTTC
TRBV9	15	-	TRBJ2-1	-	CASSVGQGGGNEQFF	TGTGCCAGCAGCGTAGGTCAGGGTGGTGGCAATGAGCAGTTCTTC
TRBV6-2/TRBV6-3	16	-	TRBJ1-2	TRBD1	CASSPPLLTGMSGYTF	TGTGCCAGCAGTCCGCCTCTCCTGACAGGGATGAGTGGCTACACCTTC
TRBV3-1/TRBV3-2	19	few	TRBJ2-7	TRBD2	CASSHPGTSGRRTGYEQYF	TGTGCCAGCAGCCACCCCGGGACTAGCGGGAGGAGGACGGGCTACGAGCAGTACTTC
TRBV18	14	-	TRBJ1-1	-	CASSPRISNTEAFF	TGTGCCAGCTCACCCAGGATATCGAACACTGAAGCTTTCTTT
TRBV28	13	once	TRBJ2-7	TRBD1	CASSAWDSYEQYF	TGTGCCAGCAGTGCCTGGGACAGCTACGAGCAGTACTTC
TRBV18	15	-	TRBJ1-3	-	CASSPSQGDGNTIYF	TGTGCCAGCTCACCGTCCCAGGGCGATGGAAACACCATATATTTT
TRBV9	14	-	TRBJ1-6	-	CASSPGDANSPLHF	TGTGCCAGCAGCCCGGGGGACGCGAATTCACCCCTCCACTTT
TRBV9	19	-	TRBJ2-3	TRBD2	CASSVAGTSGGARTDTQYF	TGTGCCAGCAGCGTAGCCGGGACTAGCGGGGGGGCCCGGACAGATACGCAGTATTTT
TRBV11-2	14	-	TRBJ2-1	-	CASSSGSSYNEQFF	TGTGCCAGCAGCTCCGGTAGCTCCTACAATGAGCAGTTCTTC
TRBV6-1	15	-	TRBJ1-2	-	CASSEAGRASFGYTF	TGTGCCAGCAGTGAAGCAGGCAGGGCGAGTTTTGGCTACACCTTC
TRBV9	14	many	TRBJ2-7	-	CASSPGQQPYEQYF	TGTGCCAGCAGTCCCGGACAGCAGCCCTACGAGCAGTACTTC
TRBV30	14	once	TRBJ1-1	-	CAWSVLARGTEAFF	TGTGCCTGGAGTGTTTTGGCCAGGGGCACTGAAGCTTTCTTT
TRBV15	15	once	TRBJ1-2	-	CATSSRQTRIYGYTF	TGTGCCACCAGCAGTAGACAGACAAGAATCTATGGCTACACCTTC
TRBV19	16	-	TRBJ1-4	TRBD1	CASSIAPGQRGVKLFF	TGTGCCAGTAGTATAGCGCCGGGACAGCGCGGGGTAAAACTGTTTTTT
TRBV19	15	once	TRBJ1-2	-	CASSMVGPDRFGYTF	TGTGCCAGTAGTATGGTAGGCCCCGACAGGTTTGGCTACACCTTC
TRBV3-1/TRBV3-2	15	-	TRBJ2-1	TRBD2	CASSQWGTSLDEQFF	TGTGCCAGCAGCCAATGGGGGACTAGCTTGGATGAGCAGTTCTTC
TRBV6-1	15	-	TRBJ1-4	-	CASSGGREVNEKLFF	TGTGCCAGCAGTGGAGGAAGGGAGGTTAATGAAAAACTGTTTTTT
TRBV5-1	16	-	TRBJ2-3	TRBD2	CASSRGTSIDTDTQYF	TGCGCCAGCAGCCGAGGGACTAGCATTGACACAGATACGCAGTATTTT
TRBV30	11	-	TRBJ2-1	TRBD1	CAWRGQGKGFF	TGTGCCTGGAGGGGACAGGGTAAGGGGTTCTTC
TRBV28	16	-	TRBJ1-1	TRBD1	CASSFSRTGTNTEAFF	TGTGCCAGCAGTTTCTCCCGGACAGGGACGAACACTGAAGCTTTCTTT
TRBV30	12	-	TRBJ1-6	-	CAWSERASPLHF	TGTGCCTGGAGTGAGAGAGCTTCACCCCTCCACTTT
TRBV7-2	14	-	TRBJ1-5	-	CASNPETGNQPQHF	TGTGCCAGCAACCCCGAGACAGGCAATCAGCCCCAGCATTTT
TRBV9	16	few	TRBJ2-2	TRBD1	CASSVVGQGASGELFF	TGTGCCAGCAGCGTAGTAGGACAGGGAGCCTCCGGGGAGCTGTTTTTT
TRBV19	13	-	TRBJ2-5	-	CASSPGIQETQYF	TGTGCCAGTAGTCCCGGGATCCAAGAGACCCAGTACTTC